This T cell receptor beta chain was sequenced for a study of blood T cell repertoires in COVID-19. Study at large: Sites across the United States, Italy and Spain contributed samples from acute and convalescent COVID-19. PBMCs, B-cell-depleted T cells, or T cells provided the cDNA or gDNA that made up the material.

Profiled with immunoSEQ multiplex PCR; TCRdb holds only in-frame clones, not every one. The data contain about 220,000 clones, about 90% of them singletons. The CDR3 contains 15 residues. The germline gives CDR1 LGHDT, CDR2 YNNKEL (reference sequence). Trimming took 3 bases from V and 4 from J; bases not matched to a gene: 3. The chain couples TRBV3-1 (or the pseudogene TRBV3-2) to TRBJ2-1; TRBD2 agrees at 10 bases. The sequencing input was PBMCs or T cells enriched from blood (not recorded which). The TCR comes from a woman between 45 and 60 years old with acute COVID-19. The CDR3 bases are TGTGCCAGCAGCCAGCCGGGACTAGCGTACAATGAGCAGTTCTTC. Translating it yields CASSQPGLAYNEQFF.